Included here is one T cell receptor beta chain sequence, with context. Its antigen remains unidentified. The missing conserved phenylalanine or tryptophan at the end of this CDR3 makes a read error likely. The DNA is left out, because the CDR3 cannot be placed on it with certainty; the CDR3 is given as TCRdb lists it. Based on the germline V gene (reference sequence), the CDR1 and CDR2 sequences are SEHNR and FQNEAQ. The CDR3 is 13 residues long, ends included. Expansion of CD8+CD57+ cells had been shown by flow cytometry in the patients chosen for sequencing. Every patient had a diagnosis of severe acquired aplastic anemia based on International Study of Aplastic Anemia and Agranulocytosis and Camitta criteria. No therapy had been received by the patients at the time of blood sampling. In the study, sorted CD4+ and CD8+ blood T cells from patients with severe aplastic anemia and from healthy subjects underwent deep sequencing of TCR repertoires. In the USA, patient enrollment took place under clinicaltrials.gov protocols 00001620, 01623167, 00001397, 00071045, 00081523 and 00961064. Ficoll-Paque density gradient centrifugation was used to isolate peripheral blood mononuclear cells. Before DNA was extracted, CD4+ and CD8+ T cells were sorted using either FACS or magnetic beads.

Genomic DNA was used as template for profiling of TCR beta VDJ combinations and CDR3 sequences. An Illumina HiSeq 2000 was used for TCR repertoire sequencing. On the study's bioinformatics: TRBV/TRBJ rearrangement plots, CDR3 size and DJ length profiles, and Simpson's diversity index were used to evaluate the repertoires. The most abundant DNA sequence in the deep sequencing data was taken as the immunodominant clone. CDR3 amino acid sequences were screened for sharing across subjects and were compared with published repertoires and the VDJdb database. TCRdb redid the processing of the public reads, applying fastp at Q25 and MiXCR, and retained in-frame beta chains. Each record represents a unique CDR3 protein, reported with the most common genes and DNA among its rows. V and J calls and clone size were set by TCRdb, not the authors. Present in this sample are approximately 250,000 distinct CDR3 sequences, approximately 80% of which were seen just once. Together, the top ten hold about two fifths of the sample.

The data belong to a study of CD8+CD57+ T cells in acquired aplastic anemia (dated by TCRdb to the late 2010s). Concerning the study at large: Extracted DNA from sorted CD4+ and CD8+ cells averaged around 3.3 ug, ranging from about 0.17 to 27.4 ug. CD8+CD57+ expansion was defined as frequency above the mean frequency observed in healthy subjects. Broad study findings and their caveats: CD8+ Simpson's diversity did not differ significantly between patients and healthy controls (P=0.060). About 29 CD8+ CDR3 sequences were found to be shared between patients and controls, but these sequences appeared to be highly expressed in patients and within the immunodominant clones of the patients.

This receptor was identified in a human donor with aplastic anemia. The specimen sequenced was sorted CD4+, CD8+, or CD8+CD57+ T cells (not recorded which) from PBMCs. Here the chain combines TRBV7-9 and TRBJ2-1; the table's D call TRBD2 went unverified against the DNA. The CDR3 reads CASSSQRSGGSDY.